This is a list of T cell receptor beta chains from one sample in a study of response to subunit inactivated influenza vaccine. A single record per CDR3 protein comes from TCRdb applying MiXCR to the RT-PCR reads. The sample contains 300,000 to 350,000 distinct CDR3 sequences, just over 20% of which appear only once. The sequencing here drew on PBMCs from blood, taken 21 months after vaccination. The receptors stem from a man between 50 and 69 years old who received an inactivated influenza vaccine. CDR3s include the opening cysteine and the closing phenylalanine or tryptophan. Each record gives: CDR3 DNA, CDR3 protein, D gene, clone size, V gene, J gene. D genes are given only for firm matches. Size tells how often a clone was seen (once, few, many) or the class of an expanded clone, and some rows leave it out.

TGCGCCAGCAGCCAAGATGCGCTCGCCGGGGTTAGGGGCTATTCCTACGAGCAGTACTTC	CASSQDALAGVRGYSYEQYF	.	few	TRBV4-3	TRBJ2-7
TGTGCCAGCAGCTTAAATAGAGCAGATACGCAGTATTTT	CASSLNRADTQYF	.	few	TRBV11-3	TRBJ2-3
TGTGCCAGCAGCACCTTTGAAAACACCGGGGAGCTGTTTTTT	CASSTFENTGELFF	.	.	TRBV11-3	TRBJ2-2
TGTGCCAGCAGCTCCCCCCAGGGCCTTCGACAGTTCTTC	CASSSPQGLRQFF	.	.	TRBV11-2	TRBJ2-1
TGTGCCAGCAGTGAGAGGCTTCAATACGAGCAGTACTTC	CASSERLQYEQYF	.	.	TRBV2	TRBJ2-7
TGTGCCAGCAGCCGCGGGACAGGGGTTCAGCCCCAGCATTTT	CASSRGTGVQPQHF	TRBD1	many	TRBV16	TRBJ1-5
TGTGCCAGCAGTGGCGACAGGGGAGTTTACGAGCAGTACTTC	CASSGDRGVYEQYF	TRBD1	.	TRBV2	TRBJ2-7
TGTGCCAGCAGCCAAGATCAGGCAGGTCCCAGCAATCAGCCCCAGCATTTT	CASSQDQAGPSNQPQHF	.	few	TRBV3-1	TRBJ1-5
TGTGCCAGCAGCTCAAGACTAGCGGGAGGGCTTGAGCAGTTCTTC	CASSSRLAGGLEQFF	TRBD2	few	TRBV5-5	TRBJ2-1
TGTGCCAGCAGCTTGGCCTTAGAGAACACCGGGGAGCTGTTTTTT	CASSLALENTGELFF	.	.	TRBV5-6	TRBJ2-2
TGCGCCAGCAGCGCGTACGGGACTAGCGGCAGTAACACCGGGGAGCTGTTTTTT	CASSAYGTSGSNTGELFF	TRBD2	few	TRBV4-1	TRBJ2-2
TGTGCCAGCAGTTACACGGCTCAGATCCTTCTCACTGAAGCTTTCTTT	CASSYTAQILLTEAFF	.	.	TRBV6-5	TRBJ1-1
TGTGCCAGCAGTTTGGGGGGGCCAGAGACCCAGTACTTC	CASSLGGPETQYF	.	few	TRBV12-3/TRBV12-4	TRBJ2-5
TGTGCCAGCACTATGCTCGGGACAGGGGGCCTGGGAACTGAAGCTTTCTTT	CASTMLGTGGLGTEAFF	TRBD1	few	TRBV6-2/TRBV6-3	TRBJ1-1
TGTGCCAGCAGCCAAGTTCAGGGGACTGGCTCACCCCTCCACTTT	CASSQVQGTGSPLHF	.	.	TRBV3-1	TRBJ1-6
TGTGCCAGCAGCGACGGACAGGGGGTTAATTCACCCCTCCACTTT	CASSDGQGVNSPLHF	TRBD1	.	TRBV7-9	TRBJ1-6
TGTGCCAAGGACCTACCCACACGTCCAGATACGCAGTATTTT	CAKDLPTRPDTQYF	.	few	TRBV6-2/TRBV6-3	TRBJ2-3
TGTGCCAGCAGCGGGTGGGGGACCAATAATTCACCCCTCCACTTT	CASSGWGTNNSPLHF	.	many	TRBV12-3/TRBV12-4	TRBJ1-6
TGTGCCAGCAGCCCTGACCTAAATCGGGGAAACATTCAGTACTTC	CASSPDLNRGNIQYF	.	few	TRBV7-2	TRBJ2-4
TGTGCCAGCAGTTTATCGGTTGGAGGGGATACCTCCTACGAGCAGTACTTC	CASSLSVGGDTSYEQYF	.	.	TRBV28	TRBJ2-7
TGTGCCAGCAGTTATCAGCCGAATCAGCCCCAGCATTTT	CASSYQPNQPQHF	.	few	TRBV12-3/TRBV12-4	TRBJ1-5
TGTGCCAGTAGTACCCTTCGGGAGAGCACCGGGGAGCTGTTTTTT	CASSTLRESTGELFF	.	few	TRBV19	TRBJ2-2
TGTGCCAGCAGCAGTAAACCAACAGGGCCGGCTTTCTTT	CASSSKPTGPAFF	.	.	TRBV5-6	TRBJ1-1